This T cell receptor beta chain was recovered during a study of T cells in Graves' hyperthyroidism and ophthalmopathy. Study outcomes and limitations: Expanded thyroid clonotypes (above 0.001) were mostly also found in blood.

This clonotype was seen ten or more times. The antigen is unknown. TCR beta CDR3 regions were amplified from RNA. During a first-round RT-PCR of the TCR CDR3, the HTBI primer set was used. TCRdb fed the multiplex PCR reads into MiXCR, producing one record per CDR3 protein. Of roughly 550,000 distinct CDR3 sequences in the sample, about 16% were seen once. The CDR3 has 12 amino acids. Germline lookup yields CDR1 DFQATT and CDR2 SNEGSKA (reference sequence). Between the trimmed V and J ends, which lost 7 bases and 6 bases, there was a span of 16 bases. Uncontrolled infection, other autoimmune disease, pregnancy or lactation excluded patients. Source material for PBMCs was 10 ml fresh peripheral blood.

This chain links TRBV20-1 with TRBJ2-7; no firm D call. The clonotype originates from a woman younger than 45 with Graves' ophthalmopathy. The source material was blood. The CDR3 protein is CSVRGVIREQYF. The DNA for the CDR3 is TGCAGTGTGAGAGGAGTGATTCGCGAGCAGTACTTC.